This T cell receptor (beta chain) was found in a study of glioma-infiltrating T cells. Deletions cut 0 bases from V and 2 bases from J, with 10 bases between. The CDR3 runs 15 residues. CDR1 is MNHNY, CDR2 SVGAGI, per germline (reference sequence). This clonotype was seen more than once but under ten times. What it recognizes is unknown. Whole-study results and caveats: Above-expected tissue-blood divergence occurred in all gliomas, most in low-grade ones. Very few CDR3 sequences were shared between tissue and blood.

The iRepertoire nested amplicon-rescue multiplex PCR amplified TCR alpha and beta CDR3s from RNA. One-step reverse transcription and amplification started from approximately 100-400 ng of tissue mRNA or PBMC total RNA. TCRdb reprocessed the multiplex PCR reads with MiXCR, giving one entry per CDR3 protein. The sample lists about 130,000 distinct CDR3 sequences, around 25% occurring once. The rearrangement joins TRBV6-6 to TRBJ2-5, with D perhaps matching TRBD2 (6 bases). The TCR comes from a human donor with low-grade glioma or glioblastoma, undergoing nonglioma brain surgery, or in good health (not recorded which). Sequences were obtained from glioma tissue, nonneoplastic brain tissue, or PBMCs (not recorded which). For the CDR3, the DNA is TGTGCCAGCAGTTACTCGACTAGAGTTCAAGAGACCCAGTACTTC. Amino acids: CASSYSTRVQETQYF.